The TCR beta chain under discussion was sequenced for a study of cytomegalovirus exposure and HLA in healthy donors. 60 Vbeta and 13 Jbeta primers were used in PCR. Clones were sequenced by immunoSEQ multiplex PCR, and TCRdb holds only the in-frame ones, with some missing. The sample holds about 65,000 clones, 60% to 80% seen once. The CDR3 loop spans 16 amino acids. V was pared by 2 bases and J by 7 bases, with 11 bases of the junction left unmatched. Germline V lookup: CDR1 SGHNT, CDR2 YYREEE (reference sequence). The TCR comes from a girl under 18 in good health and CMV-seropositive. V usage is TRBV5-4 and J usage is TRBJ1-2; 10 bases align to TRBD1. The material sequenced was PBMCs. CDR3 in amino acids: CASSFRTGGTLAGYTF. As DNA, the CDR3 is TGTGCCAGCAGCTTCCGGACAGGGGGTACCCTCGCTGGCTACACCTTC.